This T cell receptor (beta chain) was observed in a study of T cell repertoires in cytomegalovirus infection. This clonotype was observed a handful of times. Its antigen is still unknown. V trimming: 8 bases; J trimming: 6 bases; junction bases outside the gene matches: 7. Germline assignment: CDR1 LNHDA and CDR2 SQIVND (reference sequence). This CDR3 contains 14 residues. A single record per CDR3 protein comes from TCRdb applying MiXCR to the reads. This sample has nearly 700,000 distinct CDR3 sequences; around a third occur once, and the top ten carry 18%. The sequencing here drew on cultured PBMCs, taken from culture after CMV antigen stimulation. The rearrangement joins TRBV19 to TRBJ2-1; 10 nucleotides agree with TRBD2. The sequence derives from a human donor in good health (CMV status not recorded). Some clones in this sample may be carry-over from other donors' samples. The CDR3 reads CASRSGRLSNEQFF. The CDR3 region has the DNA TGTGCCAGTCGTAGCGGGAGGTTATCCAATGAGCAGTTCTTC. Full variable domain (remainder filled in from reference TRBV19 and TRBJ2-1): DGGITQSPKYLFRKEGQNVTLSCEQNLNHDAMYWYRQDPGQGLRLIYYSQIVNDFQKGDIAEGYSVSREKKESFPLTVTSAQKNPTAFYLCASRSGRLSNEQFFGPGTRLTVL.